The rows below give T cell receptor beta chains drawn from one sample of a study of OX40 agonist ivuxolimab in advanced cancers. TCRdb's copy holds only in-frame clones and misses some; the assay was immunoSEQ multiplex PCR. Counted here are some 19,000 clones, approximately 83% occurring once; the ten biggest clones make up 10% to 15%. The source was CD4+ or CD8+ T cells sorted from blood, collected in a trial of the OX40 agonist ivuxolimab. Receptors were obtained from an adult with an advanced solid tumor such as melanoma, head and neck, liver or kidney cancer. CDR3s include the opening cysteine and the closing phenylalanine or tryptophan. A D gene is named only where the DNA matches it firmly. The size of a clone is reported for some rows only, either as once, few or many, or as a class for expanded clones.

clone size,D gene,V gene,J gene,CDR3 protein,CDR3 DNA
.,.,TRBV19,TRBJ1-2,CASRDDNYGYTF,TGTGCCAGTAGGGATGATAACTATGGCTACACCTTC
few,TRBD1,TRBV5-1,TRBJ2-7,CASSLGDSHEQYF,TGCGCCAGCAGCTTGGGGGACAGCCACGAGCAGTACTTC
.,TRBD2,TRBV7-9,TRBJ2-5,CASSFSGSVETQYF,TGTGCCAGCAGCTTTAGCGGGAGCGTGGAGACCCAGTACTTC
.,TRBD2,TRBV6-6,TRBJ2-5,CASSSPPGLGQETQYF,TGTGCCAGCAGTTCCCCCCCGGGACTAGGGCAAGAGACCCAGTACTTC
.,.,TRBV7-9,TRBJ1-1,CASSLGTVNTEAFF,TGTGCCAGCAGCTTAGGGACCGTGAACACTGAAGCTTTCTTT
.,TRBD2,TRBV10-2,TRBJ2-2,CASSAAGDTGELFF,TGCGCCAGCAGTGCGGCGGGGGACACCGGGGAGCTGTTTTTT
.,.,TRBV7-2,TRBJ2-7,CASSPGGRRSAEQYF,TGTGCCAGCAGCCCTGGGGGTAGACGTTCGGCGGAGCAGTACTTC
.,TRBD1,TRBV6-5,TRBJ2-7,CAAREQGSYEQYF,TGTGCCGCCAGGGAACAGGGGTCCTACGAGCAGTACTTC
few,.,TRBV7-6,TRBJ1-1,CASSQRGATEAFF,TGTGCCAGCAGCCAGCGGGGAGCCACTGAAGCTTTCTTT
.,.,TRBV7-2,TRBJ1-5,CATERSVGDQPQHF,TGTGCCACCGAGCGCTCAGTCGGGGATCAGCCCCAGCATTTT
.,.,TRBV6-1,TRBJ1-5,CASREGSTSNQPQHF,TGTGCCAGCCGCGAGGGGAGTACTAGCAATCAGCCCCAGCATTTT
.,.,TRBV7-8,TRBJ1-2,CASSLARGESVGYTF,TGTGCCAGCAGCTTAGCGCGGGGAGAGTCCGTCGGCTACACCTTC
.,.,TRBV10-3,TRBJ2-1,CAIGAQYNEQFF,TGTGCCATCGGCGCCCAATACAATGAGCAGTTCTTC
.,.,TRBV9,TRBJ1-5,CASSREVGDQPQHF,TGTGCCAGCAGTAGGGAGGTAGGCGATCAGCCCCAGCATTTT
.,TRBD2,TRBV4-3,TRBJ2-3,CASSQDLAGGPSTDTQYF,TGCGCCAGCAGCCAGGACCTAGCGGGGGGGCCTTCGACAGATACGCAGTATTTT
.,.,TRBV6-5,TRBJ2-1,CASSGLRNEQFF,TGTGCCAGCAGTGGACTTCGTAATGAGCAGTTCTTC
.,.,TRBV18,TRBJ1-2,CASSPGRRGANYGYTF,TGTGCCAGCTCACCGGGTAGGAGAGGGGCGAACTATGGCTACACCTTC
.,TRBD1,TRBV18,TRBJ1-1,CASSAGTGSEAFF,TGTGCCAGCTCAGCCGGGACAGGTTCTGAAGCTTTCTTT
.,TRBD1,TRBV5-1,TRBJ2-6,CASSLNRGNGANVLTF,TGCGCCAGCAGCTTAAACAGGGGAAATGGGGCCAACGTCCTGACTTTC
.,TRBD1,TRBV7-2,TRBJ2-5,CASSHGDRGGETQYF,TGTGCCAGCAGCCACGGCGACAGGGGGGGAGAGACCCAGTACTTC
.,.,TRBV19,TRBJ1-1,CASSIDVPNTEAFF,TGTGCCAGTAGTATAGATGTTCCGAACACTGAAGCTTTCTTT
.,.,TRBV7-9,TRBJ1-5,CASSPLRWDQPQHF,TGTGCCAGCAGCCCCCTACGGTGGGACCAGCCCCAGCATTTT
.,TRBD1,TRBV27,TRBJ1-6,CASTLRGLGNSPLHF,TGTGCCAGCACCCTGAGGGGGCTAGGGAATTCACCCCTCCACTTT
.,.,TRBV27,TRBJ2-1,CASSLSGFSLQFF,TGTGCCAGCAGTTTATCCGGGTTCTCCCTCCAGTTCTTC
.,.,TRBV19,TRBJ1-5,CASSSSGTGSNQPQHF,TGTGCCAGTAGTTCCTCCGGGACGGGTAGCAATCAGCCCCAGCATTTT
.,TRBD1,TRBV7-2,TRBJ2-2,CASSLVQGWTGELFF,TGTGCCAGCAGCTTAGTACAGGGGTGGACCGGGGAGCTGTTTTTT
.,.,TRBV19,TRBJ2-7,CASSIGQGRIYEQYF,TGTGCCAGTAGTATAGGCCAGGGACGTATCTACGAGCAGTACTTC
.,.,TRBV7-6,TRBJ1-1,CASSLFIGAVRAAEAFF,TGTGCCAGCAGCTTATTTATAGGGGCGGTGAGGGCTGCTGAAGCTTTCTTT
.,.,TRBV6-4,TRBJ2-2,CASSSRGLRTGELFF,TGTGCCAGCAGTTCAAGGGGATTAAGGACCGGGGAGCTGTTTTTT
.,.,TRBV7-3,TRBJ2-3,CASQRTGSRSDTQYF,TGTGCCAGCCAAAGAACCGGTTCTCGCTCAGATACGCAGTATTTT
.,.,TRBV28,TRBJ1-1,CASSPRVLKGAFF,TGTGCCAGCAGTCCCCGGGTCCTAAAGGGAGCTTTCTTT
.,.,TRBV4-3,TRBJ2-3,CASSQDRVGRDTQYF,TGCGCCAGCAGCCAAGACAGGGTAGGAAGAGATACGCAGTATTTT
.,TRBD2,TRBV7-3,TRBJ2-1,CASSFSSGNNEQFF,TGTGCCAGCAGCTTTTCTAGCGGCAACAATGAGCAGTTCTTC
.,.,TRBV6-5,TRBJ1-1,CASSYSYIGNTEAFF,TGTGCCAGCAGTTACTCTTATATAGGGAACACTGAAGCTTTCTTT
.,.,TRBV6-5,TRBJ1-6,CASSAGTHNSPLHF,TGTGCCAGCAGCGCAGGGACCCATAATTCACCCCTCCACTTT
.,.,TRBV4-1,TRBJ2-5,CASSQPTQDETQYF,TGCGCCAGCAGCCAACCCACTCAGGATGAGACCCAGTACTTC
.,.,TRBV5-5,TRBJ2-7,CASSFSAATYEQYF,TGTGCCAGCAGCTTCTCAGCGGCTACCTACGAGCAGTACTTC
.,TRBD2,TRBV28,TRBJ2-1,CASSRTSGNSYNEQFF,TGTGCCAGCAGTCGGACTAGCGGGAACTCCTACAATGAGCAGTTCTTC
.,TRBD2,TRBV19,TRBJ2-1,CASSIIELAGSYNEQFF,TGTGCCAGTAGTATAATCGAACTAGCGGGGTCCTACAATGAGCAGTTCTTC
few,.,TRBV27,TRBJ1-2,CASSLAWGRGYTF,TGTGCCAGCAGTTTAGCGTGGGGACGGGGCTACACCTTC
.,.,TRBV25-1,TRBJ1-1,CASSEGVLNTEAFF,TGTGCCAGCAGTGAAGGAGTTCTAAACACTGAAGCTTTCTTT
.,.,TRBV7-8,TRBJ2-3,CASSTLTDTQYF,TGTGCCAGCAGCACCCTGACAGATACGCAGTATTTT
.,TRBD1,TRBV30,TRBJ2-3,CAQRTGGSTDTQYF,TGTGCCCAAAGGACAGGGGGCTCCACAGATACGCAGTATTTT
.,.,TRBV15,TRBJ1-5,CATSRAGNSNQPQHF,TGTGCCACCAGCAGAGCGGGAAATAGCAATCAGCCCCAGCATTTT
.,.,TRBV27,TRBJ1-2,CASRANRAGYTF,TGTGCCAGCAGAGCAAACAGGGCTGGCTACACCTTC
once,.,TRBV5-6,TRBJ2-7,CASSLAGTYEQYF,TGTGCCAGCAGCTTGGCGGGGACCTACGAGCAGTACTTC
.,.,TRBV7-2,TRBJ2-6,CASSPSESSGANVLTF,TGTGCCAGCAGCCCATCGGAGAGCTCTGGGGCCAACGTCCTGACTTTC
few,TRBD1,TRBV6-1,TRBJ2-5,CASSEGQGSETQYF,TGTGCCAGCAGTGAGGGACAGGGTTCGGAGACCCAGTACTTC
.,.,TRBV30,TRBJ2-3,CAWSHTKPTDTQYF,TGTGCCTGGAGCCATACAAAGCCCACAGATACGCAGTATTTT
.,TRBD2,TRBV11-2,TRBJ2-7,CASIGWEGYEQYF,TGTGCCAGCATCGGCTGGGAGGGATACGAGCAGTACTTC
medium-sized,TRBD2,TRBV19,TRBJ2-7,CASRLAGEKQYF,TGTGCCAGTAGACTAGCGGGGGAAAAGCAGTACTTC
.,.,TRBV28,TRBJ2-7,CASRGGLYEQYF,TGTGCCAGCAGGGGGGGACTCTACGAGCAGTACTTC
.,.,TRBV7-2,TRBJ2-3,CASSDSHGRGDTQYF,TGTGCCAGCAGCGACAGTCACGGGAGAGGTGATACGCAGTATTTT
few,TRBD1,TRBV5-1,TRBJ2-1,CASRRTGDEQFF,TGCGCCAGCAGGAGGACAGGGGATGAGCAGTTCTTC